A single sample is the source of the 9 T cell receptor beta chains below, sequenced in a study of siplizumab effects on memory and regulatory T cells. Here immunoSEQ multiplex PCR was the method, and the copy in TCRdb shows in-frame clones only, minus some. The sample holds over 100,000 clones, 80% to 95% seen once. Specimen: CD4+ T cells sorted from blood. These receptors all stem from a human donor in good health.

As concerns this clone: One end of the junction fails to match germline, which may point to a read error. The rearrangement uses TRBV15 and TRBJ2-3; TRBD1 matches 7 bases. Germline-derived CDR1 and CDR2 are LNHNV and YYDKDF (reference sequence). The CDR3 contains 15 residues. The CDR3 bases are TGTGCCGCCAGCTCCAGACAGGGTATCACAGATACGCAGTATTTT. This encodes CAASSRQGITDTQYF.

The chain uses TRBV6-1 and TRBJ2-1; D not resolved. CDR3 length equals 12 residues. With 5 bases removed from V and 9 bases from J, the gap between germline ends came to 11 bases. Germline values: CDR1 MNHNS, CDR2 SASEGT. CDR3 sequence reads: CASSRYVSEQFF. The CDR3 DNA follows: TGTGCCAGCAGTCGTTACGTAAGTGAGCAGTTCTTC.

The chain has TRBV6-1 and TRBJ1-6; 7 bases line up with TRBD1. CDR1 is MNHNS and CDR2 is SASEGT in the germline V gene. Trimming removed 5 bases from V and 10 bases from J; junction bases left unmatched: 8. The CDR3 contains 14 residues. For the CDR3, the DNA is TGTGCCAGCAGTCGAGACAGGGATATATCACCCCTCCACTTT. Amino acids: CASSRDRDISPLHF.

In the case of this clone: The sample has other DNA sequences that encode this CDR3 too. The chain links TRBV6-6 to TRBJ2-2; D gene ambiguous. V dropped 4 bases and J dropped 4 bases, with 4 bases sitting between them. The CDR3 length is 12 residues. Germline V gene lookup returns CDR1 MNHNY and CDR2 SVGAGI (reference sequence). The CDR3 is CASSLATGELFF. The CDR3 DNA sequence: TGTGCCAGCAGTTTGGCCACCGGGGAGCTGTTTTTT.

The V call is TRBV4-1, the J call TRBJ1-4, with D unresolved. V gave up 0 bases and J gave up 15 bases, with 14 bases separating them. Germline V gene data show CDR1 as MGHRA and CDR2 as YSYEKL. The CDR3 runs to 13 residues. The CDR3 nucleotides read TGCGCCAGCAGCCAAGATGGGCGGAGGTGGTTGTTTTTT. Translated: CASSQDGRRWLFF.

Here the CDR3 DNA reads TGTGCCAGCTGCAAAGGGACTAGCGGGAGCCTTGAGCAGTTCTTC. Protein product: CASCKGTSGSLEQFF. The chain links TRBV6-5 to TRBJ2-1; 14 nucleotides agree with TRBD2. The CDR3 is made up of 15 amino acids. The germline CDR1 and CDR2 sequences are MNHEY and SVGAGI. V gave up 8 bases and J gave up 9 bases; unmatched junction bases: 9.

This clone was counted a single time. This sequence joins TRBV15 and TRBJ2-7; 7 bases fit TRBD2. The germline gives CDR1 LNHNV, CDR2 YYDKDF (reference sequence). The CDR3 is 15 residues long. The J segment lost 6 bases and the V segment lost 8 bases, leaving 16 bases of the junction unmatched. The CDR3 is CATRGEGNPSSEQYF. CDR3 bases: TGTGCCACCCGAGGGGAGGGCAATCCAAGCTCCGAGCAGTACTTC.

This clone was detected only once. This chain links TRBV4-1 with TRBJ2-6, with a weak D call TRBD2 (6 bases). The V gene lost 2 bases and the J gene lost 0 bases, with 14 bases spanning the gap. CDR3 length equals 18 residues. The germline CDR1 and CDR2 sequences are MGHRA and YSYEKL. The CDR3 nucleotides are TGCGCCAGCAGCCAAATGCCCCGGGACTTCTCTGGGGCCAACGTCCTGACTTTC. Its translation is CASSQMPRDFSGANVLTF.

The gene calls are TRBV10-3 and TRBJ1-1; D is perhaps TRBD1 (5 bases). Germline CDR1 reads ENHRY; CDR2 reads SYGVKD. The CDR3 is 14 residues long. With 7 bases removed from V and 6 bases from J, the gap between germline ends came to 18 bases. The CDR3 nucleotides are TGTGCCATCAACGATGGGCCTCCGGGGGCTGAAGCTTTCTTT. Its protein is CAINDGPPGAEAFF.